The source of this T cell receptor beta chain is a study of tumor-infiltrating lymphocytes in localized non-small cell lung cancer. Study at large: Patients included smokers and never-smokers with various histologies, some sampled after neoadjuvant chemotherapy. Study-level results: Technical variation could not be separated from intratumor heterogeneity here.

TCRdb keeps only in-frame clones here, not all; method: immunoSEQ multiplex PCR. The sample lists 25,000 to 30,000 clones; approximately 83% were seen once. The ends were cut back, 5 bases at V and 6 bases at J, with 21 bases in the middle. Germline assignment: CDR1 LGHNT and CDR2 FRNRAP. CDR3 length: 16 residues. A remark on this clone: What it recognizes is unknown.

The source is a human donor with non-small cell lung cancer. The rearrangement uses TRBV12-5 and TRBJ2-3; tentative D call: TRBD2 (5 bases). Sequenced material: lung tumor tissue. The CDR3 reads CASGLFVTGVLDTQYF. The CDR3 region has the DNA TGTGCTAGTGGTCTCTTTGTCACCGGGGTCCTGGATACGCAGTATTTT.